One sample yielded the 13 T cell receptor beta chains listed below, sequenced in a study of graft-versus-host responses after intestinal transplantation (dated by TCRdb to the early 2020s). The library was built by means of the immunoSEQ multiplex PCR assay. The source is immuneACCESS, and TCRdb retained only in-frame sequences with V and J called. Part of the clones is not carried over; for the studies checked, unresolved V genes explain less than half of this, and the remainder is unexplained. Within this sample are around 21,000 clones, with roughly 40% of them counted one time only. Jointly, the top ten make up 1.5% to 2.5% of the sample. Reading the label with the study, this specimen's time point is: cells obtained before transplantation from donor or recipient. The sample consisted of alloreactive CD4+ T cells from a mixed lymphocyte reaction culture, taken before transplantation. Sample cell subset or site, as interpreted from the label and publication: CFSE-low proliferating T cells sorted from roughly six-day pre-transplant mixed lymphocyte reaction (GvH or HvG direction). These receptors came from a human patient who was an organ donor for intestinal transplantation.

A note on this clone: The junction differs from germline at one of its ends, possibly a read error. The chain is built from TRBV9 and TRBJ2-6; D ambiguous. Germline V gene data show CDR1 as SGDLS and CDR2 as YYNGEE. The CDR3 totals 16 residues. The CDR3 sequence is CASTPRGDSEANVLTF. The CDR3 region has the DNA TGTGCCAGCACCCCCAGAGGAGACTCTGAGGCCAACGTCCTGACTTTC.

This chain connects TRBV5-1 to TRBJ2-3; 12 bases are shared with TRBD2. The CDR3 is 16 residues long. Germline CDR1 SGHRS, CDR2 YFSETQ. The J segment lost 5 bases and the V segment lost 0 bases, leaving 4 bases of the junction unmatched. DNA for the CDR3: TGCGCCAGCAGCTTGGCCGTGACTAGCGGGAGAGATACGCAGTATTTT. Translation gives CASSLAVTSGRDTQYF.

CDR3: CASSERQSPWSLRQETQYF. CDR3 coding DNA: TGCGCCAGCAGTGAGAGACAGAGCCCTTGGTCCCTCCGCCAAGAGACCCAGTACTTC. The chain joins TRBV10-1 to TRBJ2-5; D is perhaps TRBD1 (5 bases). This CDR3 is 19 amino acids long. The germline gives CDR1 WNHNN, CDR2 SYGVQD (reference sequence). V was trimmed by 2 bases and J by 1 base, leaving 23 bases between them.

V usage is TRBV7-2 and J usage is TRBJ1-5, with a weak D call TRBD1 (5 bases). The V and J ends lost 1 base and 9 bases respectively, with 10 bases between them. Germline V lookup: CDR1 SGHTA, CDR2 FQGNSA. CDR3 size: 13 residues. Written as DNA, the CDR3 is TGTGCCAGCAGCTTAGAATCGAGGGGGCCCCAGCATTTT. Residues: CASSLESRGPQHF.

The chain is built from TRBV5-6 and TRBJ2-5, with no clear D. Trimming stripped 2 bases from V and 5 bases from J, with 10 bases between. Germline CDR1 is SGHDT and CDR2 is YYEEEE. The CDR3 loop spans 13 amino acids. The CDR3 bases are TGTGCCAGCAGCTTTCACGGGTCCGAGACCCAGTACTTC. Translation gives CASSFHGSETQYF.

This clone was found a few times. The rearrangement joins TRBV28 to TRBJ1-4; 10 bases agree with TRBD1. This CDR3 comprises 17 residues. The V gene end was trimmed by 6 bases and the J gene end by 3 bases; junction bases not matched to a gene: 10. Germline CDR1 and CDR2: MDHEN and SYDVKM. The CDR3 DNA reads TGTGCCAGCAGCTACTCCGGGACAGGGGCCCCTAATGAAAAACTGTTTTTT. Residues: CASSYSGTGAPNEKLFF.

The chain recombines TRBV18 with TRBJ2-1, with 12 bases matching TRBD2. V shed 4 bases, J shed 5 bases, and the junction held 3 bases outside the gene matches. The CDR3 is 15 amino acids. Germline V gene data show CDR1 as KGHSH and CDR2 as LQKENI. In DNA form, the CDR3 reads TGTGCCAGCTCACAACTAGCGGGAGGCCACAATGAGCAGTTCTTC. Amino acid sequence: CASSQLAGGHNEQFF.

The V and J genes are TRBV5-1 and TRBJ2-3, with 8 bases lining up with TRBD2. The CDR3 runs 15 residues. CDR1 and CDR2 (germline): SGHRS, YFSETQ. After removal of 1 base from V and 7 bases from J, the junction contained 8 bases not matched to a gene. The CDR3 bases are TGCGCCAGCAGCTTGTGGAGCGGGAGTGAAAATACGCAGTATTTT. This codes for CASSLWSGSENTQYF.

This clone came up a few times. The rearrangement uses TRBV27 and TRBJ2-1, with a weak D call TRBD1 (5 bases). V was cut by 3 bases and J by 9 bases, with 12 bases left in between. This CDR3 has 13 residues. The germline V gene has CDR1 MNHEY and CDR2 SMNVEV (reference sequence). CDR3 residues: CASSFNRGTEQFF. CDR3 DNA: TGTGCCAGCAGTTTTAATAGGGGTACTGAGCAGTTCTTC.

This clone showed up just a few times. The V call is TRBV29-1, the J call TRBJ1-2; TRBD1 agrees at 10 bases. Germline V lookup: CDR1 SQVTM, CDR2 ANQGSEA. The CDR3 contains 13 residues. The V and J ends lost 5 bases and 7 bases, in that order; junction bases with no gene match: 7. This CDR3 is CSVRTGGLGGYTF. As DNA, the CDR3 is TGCAGCGTTAGGACAGGGGGACTTGGTGGCTACACCTTC.

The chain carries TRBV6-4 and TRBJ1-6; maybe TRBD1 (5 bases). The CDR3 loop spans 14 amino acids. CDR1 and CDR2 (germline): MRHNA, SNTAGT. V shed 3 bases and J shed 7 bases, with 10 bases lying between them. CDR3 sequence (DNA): TGTGCCAGCAGTGAAGTGCCAGGGAATTCACCCCTCCACTTT. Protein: CASSEVPGNSPLHF.

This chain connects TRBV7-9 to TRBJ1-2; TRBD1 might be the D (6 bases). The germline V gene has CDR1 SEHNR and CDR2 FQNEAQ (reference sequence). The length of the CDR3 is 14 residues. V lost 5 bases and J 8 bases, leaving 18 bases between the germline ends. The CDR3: CASSLPQGLRGYTF. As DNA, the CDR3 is TGTGCCAGCAGCCTCCCCCAGGGGCTCAGGGGCTACACCTTC.

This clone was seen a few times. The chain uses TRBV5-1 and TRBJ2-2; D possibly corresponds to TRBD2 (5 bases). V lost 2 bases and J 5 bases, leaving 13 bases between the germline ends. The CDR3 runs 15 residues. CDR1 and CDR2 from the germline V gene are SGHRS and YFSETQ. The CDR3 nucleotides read TGCGCCAGCAGCTTCGGCGGGCAAGGAACCGGGGAGCTGTTTTTT. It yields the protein CASSFGGQGTGELFF.